The sequence of this TCR beta chain was determined in a study of T cell changes during pregnancy in multiple sclerosis. Germline CDR1 and CDR2: SGHTA and FQGNSA. Trimming shortened V by 1 base and J by 3 bases, and 4 bases separated the two germline ends. This CDR3 spans 12 amino acids. The assay was immunoSEQ multiplex PCR, and TCRdb's table has in-frame clones only and misses some. The sample lists 55,000 to 75,000 clones; roughly 91% were seen once. The V and J genes are TRBV7-2 and TRBJ2-7; no definite D call. Sequenced here: peripheral blood, sampled in the third trimester of pregnancy. This clonotype was sampled from a female donor in good health, enrolled as a control in a pregnancy study. The CDR3 coding sequence is TGTGCCAGCAGCTTAGGTCGCTACGAGCAGTACTTC. This encodes CASSLGRYEQYF.